The 23 T cell receptor beta chains below come from one sample, sequenced in a study of radiotherapy plus CTLA-4 blockade in lung cancer. Profiled with immunoSEQ multiplex PCR; TCRdb holds only in-frame clones, not every one. The sample shows nearly 110,000 clones, around 85% of them seen only once. This specimen was peripheral blood, taken from a patient treated with radiotherapy plus ipilimumab. The receptors come from a human donor with non-small cell lung cancer that progressed on radiotherapy plus ipilimumab. Some clones in this sample may be carry-over from other donors' samples.

The V gene is TRBV5-1, the J gene TRBJ2-3; D is perhaps TRBD2 (7 bases). The CDR3 runs 16 residues. CDR1 SGHRS and CDR2 YFSETQ come from the germline V gene. The V end was cut by 1 base, the J end by 3 bases, with 15 bases between. CDR3 sequence (DNA): TGCGCCAGCAGCTTGTTTGGGGGGGCCGGTACAGATACGCAGTATTTT. It encodes CASSLFGGAGTDTQYF.

This clone was detected only once. The V call is TRBV7-2, the J call TRBJ2-3; TRBD1 agrees at 8 bases. The CDR3 spans 14 residues. The V segment lost 5 bases and the J segment 4 bases; nucleotides outside the gene matches: 5. Germline V gene lookup returns CDR1 SGHTA and CDR2 FQGNSA. Here the CDR3 reads CASSHSTGADTQYF. DNA for the CDR3: TGTGCCAGCAGCCATTCGACAGGGGCAGATACGCAGTATTTT.

The chain carries TRBV29-1 and TRBJ2-2, with 9 nucleotides matching TRBD1. In germline, CDR1 is SQVTM, CDR2 ANQGSEA. This CDR3 is built from 14 residues. With 7 bases clipped from V and 3 bases from J, the junction kept 6 bases outside the gene matches. CDR3 nucleotides: TGCAGCGGTTACAGGGGGCAGGACACCGGGGAGCTGTTTTTT. It specifies CSGYRGQDTGELFF.

The chain joins TRBV7-3 to TRBJ2-1, with a weak D call TRBD1 (7 bases). CDR3 length equals 14 residues. From germline, CDR1 is SGHTA and CDR2 FQGTGA. Trimming removed 5 bases at V and 5 bases at J, with 13 bases between. The CDR3 region has the DNA TGTGCCAGCAGCCCCTCAGGGGGGAACAATGAGCAGTTCTTC. Its translation: CASSPSGGNNEQFF.

The rearrangement joins TRBV6-1 to TRBJ2-7; 10 nucleotides align to TRBD1. Germline assignment: CDR1 MNHNS and CDR2 SASEGT. The CDR3 is made up of 15 amino acids. Losses at the gene ends were 3 bases for V and 7 bases for J; bases not matched to a gene: 9. CDR3 sequence: CASSDSTGGWGEQYF. As DNA, the CDR3 is TGTGCCAGCAGTGATTCGACAGGGGGCTGGGGAGAGCAGTACTTC.

This chain connects TRBV10-3 to TRBJ2-5, with TRBD2 matching 8 bases. The CDR3 sequence is 14 residues long. CDR1 and CDR2 (germline): ENHRY, SYGVKD. V was pared by 7 bases and J by 2 bases, with 6 bases of the junction left unmatched. CDR3: CAIKSGGPQETQYF. In DNA form, the CDR3 reads TGTGCCATCAAAAGCGGGGGCCCTCAAGAGACCCAGTACTTC.

The chain recombines TRBV5-1 with TRBJ2-1; TRBD2 might be the D (6 bases). The CDR3 is 17 residues long. The V gene's germline CDR1 is SGHRS and CDR2 YFSETQ. V was shortened by 3 bases and J by 6 bases, with 22 bases between the two germline ends. This CDR3 reads CASSSLGGPRSGNEQFF. CDR3 nucleotides: TGCGCCAGCAGCTCTCTGGGAGGTCCGAGGTCGGGCAATGAGCAGTTCTTC.

The rearrangement links TRBV5-1 to TRBJ1-6, with TRBD1 matching 9 bases. The CDR3 contains 14 residues. The germline gives CDR1 SGHRS, CDR2 YFSETQ. V lost 4 bases, J lost 11 bases, and 7 bases stayed unmatched. The CDR3 sequence: CASSPGTGMAPLHF. DNA of the CDR3: TGCGCCAGCAGCCCGGGGACAGGGATGGCACCCCTCCACTTT.

This rearrangement joins TRBV7-2 to TRBJ2-7, with unresolved D. V lost 4 bases and J lost 6, with 25 bases in between. CDR1 and CDR2 (germline): SGHTA, FQGNSA. The CDR3 consists of 17 residues. CDR3 DNA sequence: TGTGCCAGCAGCTCCCCCACCCGGGCGCACTGGGTAGGCGAGCAGTACTTC. Its translation: CASSSPTRAHWVGEQYF.

The chain links TRBV7-2 to TRBJ2-2; no reliable D call. Trimming shortened V by 3 bases and J by 8 bases, and 10 bases separated the two germline ends. CDR3 size: 13 residues. From germline, CDR1 is SGHTA and CDR2 FQGNSA. DNA of the CDR3: TGTGCCAGCAGCTTTTTGGCTTGGGGGGAGCTGTTTTTT. It yields the protein CASSFLAWGELFF.

A single count supports this clone. V gene TRBV19 combines with J gene TRBJ2-1; 12 nucleotides line up with TRBD2. CDR1 LNHDA and CDR2 SQIVND come from the germline V gene (reference sequence). The CDR3 contains 18 residues. V was pared by 1 base and J by 6 bases, with 10 bases of the junction left unmatched. The CDR3 loop reads CASSIVGTSGGMGNEQFF. CDR3 sequence (DNA): TGTGCCAGTAGTATAGTAGGCACTAGCGGGGGGATGGGCAATGAGCAGTTCTTC. Variable domain in full (rest from reference TRBV19 and TRBJ2-1): DGGITQSPKYLFRKEGQNVTLSCEQNLNHDAMYWYRQDPGQGLRLIYYSQIVNDFQKGDIAEGYSVSREKKESFPLTVTSAQKNPTAFYLCASSIVGTSGGMGNEQFFGPGTRLTVL.

This chain connects TRBV6-1 to TRBJ1-2, with D hard to call. Germline CDR1 MNHNS, CDR2 SASEGT. This CDR3 spans 12 amino acids. Trimming pared 2 bases from V and 2 bases from J, leaving 3 bases between. The CDR3 sequence is CASSETNYGYTF. For the CDR3, the DNA is TGTGCCAGCAGTGAAACAAACTATGGCTACACCTTC.

The V call is TRBV10-2, the J call TRBJ1-1; possible D gene TRBD1, 6 bases. Germline V CDR1 and CDR2: WSHSY, SAAADI. The CDR3 is made up of 14 amino acids. Trimming shortened V by 4 bases and J by 6 bases, and 15 bases separated the two germline ends. CDR3 loop: CASSVGGEAPEAFF. The CDR3 DNA follows: TGCGCCAGCAGTGTAGGGGGGGAGGCCCCTGAAGCTTTCTTT.

The J gene is TRBJ1-5, the V gene TRBV19, with D uncertain. The germline gives CDR1 LNHDA, CDR2 SQIVND (reference sequence). Trimming cost V 5 bases and J 5 bases, with 7 bases left between them. This CDR3 comprises 12 residues. CDR3 sequence reads: CASSLGYQPQHF. CDR3 nucleotides: TGTGCCAGTAGTCTTGGATATCAGCCCCAGCATTTT.

This clone appeared a few times. V gene TRBV9 combines with J gene TRBJ1-4; no clear D gene. Trimming removed 0 bases from V and 8 bases from J, with 14 bases in between. The CDR3 is made up of 15 amino acids. Germline V CDR1 and CDR2: SGDLS, YYNGEE. CDR3 coding DNA: TGTGCCAGCAGCGTAGCTCAAGGAGGAGGCGAAAAACTGTTTTTT. Amino acids: CASSVAQGGGEKLFF.

The J gene is TRBJ1-2, the V gene TRBV2; a possible D gene is TRBD1 (5 bases). CDR3 size: 14 residues. Trimming removed 8 bases at V and 0 bases at J, with 13 bases between. Per the germline V gene, CDR1 is SNHLY and CDR2 is FYNNEI. The CDR3 loop is CASHSAGSNYGYTF. Here the CDR3 DNA reads TGTGCCAGCCATAGTGCAGGGTCTAACTATGGCTACACCTTC.

V is TRBV6-6 and J is TRBJ1-1; D is undetermined. The CDR3 spans 13 residues. Germline V CDR1 and CDR2: MNHNY, SVGAGI (reference sequence). V gave up 4 bases and J gave up 8 bases, with 14 bases separating them. CDR3 sequence (DNA): TGTGCCAGCAGTTCCATTCCCCTTCCCGAAGCTTTCTTT. This sequence encodes CASSSIPLPEAFF.

The CDR3 DNA reads as TGTGCCAGCAGTTATCTCGTGAGCTCCTATAATTCACCCCTCCACTTT. This encodes CASSYLVSSYNSPLHF. The chain is built from TRBV6-6 and TRBJ1-6, with D unclear. Germline CDR1 and CDR2: MNHNY and SVGAGI (reference sequence). The CDR3 contains 16 residues. V gave up 3 bases and J gave up 0 bases, with 9 bases separating them.

The gene calls are TRBV9 and TRBJ1-1; D perhaps matches TRBD1 (5 bases). Germline V gene sequence: CDR1 SGDLS, CDR2 YYNGEE. Trimming stripped 0 bases from V and 10 bases from J, with 13 bases between. The CDR3 sequence is 13 residues long. CDR3 nucleotide sequence: TGTGCCAGCAGCGTAGCTAATCGGGGGGTAGCTTTCTTT. It codes for CASSVANRGVAFF.

V usage is TRBV7-8 and J usage is TRBJ2-7; D is possibly TRBD1 (6 bases). V lost 5 bases to trimming and J lost 2 bases, with 10 bases between them. The CDR3 has 13 amino acids. Germline V gives CDR1 SGHVS, CDR2 FQNEAQ. The CDR3 nucleotides are TGTGCCAGCAGCAAGGACAGAGCCTACGAGCAGTACTTC. Translation gives CASSKDRAYEQYF. The variable domain in full, with the rest retrieved from reference TRBV7-8 and TRBJ2-7, is GAGVSQSPRYKVAKRGQDVALRCDPISGHVSLFWYQQALGQGPEFLTYFQNEAQLDKSGLPSDRFFAERPEGSVSTLKIQRTQQEDSAVYLCASSKDRAYEQYFGPGTRLTVT.

This chain connects TRBV27 to TRBJ2-7; D might be TRBD1 or TRBD2, each matching 6 bases. The CDR3 consists of 13 residues. From germline, CDR1 is MNHEY and CDR2 SMNVEV (reference sequence). V was cut by 6 bases and J by 11 bases, with 20 bases left in between. The CDR3 sequence is CASRETGATWEYF. The CDR3 DNA sequence: TGTGCCAGCAGGGAGACGGGGGCGACTTGGGAGTACTTC.

The chain recombines TRBV5-4 with TRBJ2-3; no definite D call. Germline CDR1 reads SGHNT; CDR2 reads YYREEE (reference sequence). With 4 bases removed from V and 7 bases from J, the gap between germline ends came to 10 bases. The CDR3 has 12 residues. The CDR3 sequence: CASSLTANTQYF. The CDR3 region has the DNA TGTGCCAGCAGCCTGACTGCGAATACGCAGTATTTT.

The chain links TRBV10-3 to TRBJ2-7; the D is unclear. This CDR3 is 14 amino acids long. The V gene lost 2 bases and the J gene lost 6 bases, with 14 bases spanning the gap. CDR1 and CDR2 (germline): ENHRY, SYGVKD. CDR3 sequence: CAISEHYQSPEQYF. The DNA of the CDR3 is TGTGCCATCAGTGAGCATTATCAGTCCCCCGAGCAGTACTTC.